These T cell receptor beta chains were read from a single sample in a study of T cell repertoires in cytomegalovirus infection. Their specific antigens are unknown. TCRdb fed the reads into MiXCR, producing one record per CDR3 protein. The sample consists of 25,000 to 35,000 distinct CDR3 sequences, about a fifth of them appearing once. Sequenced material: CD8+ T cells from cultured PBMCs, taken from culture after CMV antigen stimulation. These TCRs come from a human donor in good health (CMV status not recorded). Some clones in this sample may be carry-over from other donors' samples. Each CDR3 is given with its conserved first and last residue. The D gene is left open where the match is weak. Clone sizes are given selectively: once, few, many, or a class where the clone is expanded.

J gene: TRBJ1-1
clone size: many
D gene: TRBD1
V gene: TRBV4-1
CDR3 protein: CASSQWFQGDTEAFF
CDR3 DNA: TGCGCCAGCAGCCAATGGTTTCAGGGGGACACTGAAGCTTTCTTT

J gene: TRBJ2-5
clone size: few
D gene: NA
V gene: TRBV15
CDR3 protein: CATSRDSHERPQETQYF
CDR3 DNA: TGTGCCACCAGCAGAGATTCCCATGAGCGTCCACAAGAGACCCAGTACTTC

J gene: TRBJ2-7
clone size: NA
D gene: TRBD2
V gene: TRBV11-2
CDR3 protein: CASSRGLAGGAYEQYF
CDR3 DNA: TGTGCCAGCAGCCGGGGACTAGCGGGAGGGGCCTACGAGCAGTACTTC

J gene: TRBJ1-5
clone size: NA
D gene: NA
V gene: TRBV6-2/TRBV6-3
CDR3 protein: CASSYGFEGRFVAQHF
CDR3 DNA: TGTGCCAGCAGTTACGGGTTTGAGGGGCGGTTTGTTGCCCAGCATTTT

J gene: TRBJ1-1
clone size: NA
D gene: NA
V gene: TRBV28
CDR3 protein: CASSALWGYEAFF
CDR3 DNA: TGTGCCAGCAGCGCCCTCTGGGGGTATGAAGCTTTCTTT

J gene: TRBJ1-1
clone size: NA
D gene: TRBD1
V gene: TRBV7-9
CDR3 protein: CASSTPEDRMNTEAFF
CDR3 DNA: TGTGCCAGCTCGACCCCGGAGGACAGGATGAACACTGAAGCTTTCTTT

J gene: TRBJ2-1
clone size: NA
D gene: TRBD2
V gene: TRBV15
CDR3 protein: CATSPRRSGRAIGEQFF
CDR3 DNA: TGTGCCACCAGCCCCCGGAGGAGCGGGAGGGCCATTGGTGAGCAGTTCTTC

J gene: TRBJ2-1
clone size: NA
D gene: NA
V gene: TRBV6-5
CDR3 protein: CASSYSRGNEQFF
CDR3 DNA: TGTGCCAGCAGTTACTCACGGGGGAATGAGCAGTTCTTC

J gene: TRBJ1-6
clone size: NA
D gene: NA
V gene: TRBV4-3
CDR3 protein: CASSQDWNSPLHF
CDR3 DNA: TGCGCCAGCAGCCAAGACTGGAATTCACCCCTCCACTTT

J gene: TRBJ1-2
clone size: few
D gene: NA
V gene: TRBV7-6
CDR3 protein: CASRDSTAGYTF
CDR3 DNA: TGTGCCAGCAGGGATTCTACCGCTGGCTACACCTTC

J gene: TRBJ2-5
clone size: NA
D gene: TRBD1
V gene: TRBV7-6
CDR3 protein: CASSFRDRGGETQYF
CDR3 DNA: TGTGCCAGCAGCTTCCGGGACAGGGGGGGAGAGACCCAGTACTTC

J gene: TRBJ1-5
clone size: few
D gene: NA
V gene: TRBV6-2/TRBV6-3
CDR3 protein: CATSREDYSNQPQHF
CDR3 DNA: TGTGCCACCAGTAGGGAGGACTATAGCAATCAGCCCCAGCATTTT

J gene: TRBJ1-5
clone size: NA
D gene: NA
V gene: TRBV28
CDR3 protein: CASSSTTLEGQPQHF
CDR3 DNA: TGTGCCAGCAGCTCAACGACCCTGGAGGGTCAGCCCCAGCATTTT

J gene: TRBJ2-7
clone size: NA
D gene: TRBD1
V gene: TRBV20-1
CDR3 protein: CSGTDRTITYEQYF
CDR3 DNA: TGCAGTGGAACGGACAGGACGATAACCTACGAGCAGTACTTC

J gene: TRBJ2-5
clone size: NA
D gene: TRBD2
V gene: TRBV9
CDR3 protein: CASTRFVSGEETQYF
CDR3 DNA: TGTGCCAGCACCCGATTTGTTAGCGGGGAGGAGACCCAGTACTTC

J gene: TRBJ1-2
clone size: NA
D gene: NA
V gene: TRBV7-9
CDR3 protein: CASSLKGVDGYTF
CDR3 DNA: TGTGCCAGCAGCTTAAAGGGGGTAGATGGCTACACCTTC

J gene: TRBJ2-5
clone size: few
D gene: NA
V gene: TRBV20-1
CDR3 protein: CSARDFKRLGETQYF
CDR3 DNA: TGCAGTGCTAGAGATTTCAAGAGACTAGGAGAGACCCAGTACTTC

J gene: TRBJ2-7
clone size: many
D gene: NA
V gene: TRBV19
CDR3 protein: CASSTGTRKEQYF
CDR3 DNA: TGTGCCAGTAGTACCGGGACCCGCAAGGAGCAGTACTTC

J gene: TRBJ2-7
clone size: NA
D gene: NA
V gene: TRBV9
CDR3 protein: CASSVDSSYEQYF
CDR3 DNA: TGTGCCAGCAGCGTAGATAGCTCCTACGAGCAGTACTTC

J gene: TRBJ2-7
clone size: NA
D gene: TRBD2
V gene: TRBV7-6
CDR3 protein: CASSATSGGPEQYF
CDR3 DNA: TGTGCCAGCAGCGCGACTAGCGGGGGGCCCGAGCAGTACTTC

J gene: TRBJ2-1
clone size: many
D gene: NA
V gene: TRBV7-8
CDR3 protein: CASSLGRGKDEQFF
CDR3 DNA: TGTGCCAGCAGCTTAGGCAGGGGAAAGGATGAGCAGTTCTTC

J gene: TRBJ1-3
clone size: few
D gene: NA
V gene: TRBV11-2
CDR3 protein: CASSPLVGNTIYF
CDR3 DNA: TGTGCCAGCAGCCCCCTCGTGGGCAACACCATATATTTT